This T cell receptor beta chain is from a study of control samples from healthy donors and cancer patients. This table comes from immunoSEQ multiplex PCR, and its TCRdb copy is limited to in-frame clones, with some not included. This table holds roughly 200,000 clones, 85% to 95% found once. Trimming left V 3 bases short and J 2 bases short, with 17 bases between. Looked up from germline, CDR1 is SGHAT and CDR2 is FQNNGV. The length of the CDR3 is 16 residues. The gene calls are TRBV11-2 and TRBJ2-7; D is possibly TRBD1 or TRBD2 (5 bases each). This receptor was taken from a man aged 45-65 years in good health. Sequencing used blood. Here the CDR3 reads CASSFNRDVAPYEQYV. The CDR3 region has the DNA TGTGCCAGCAGCTTTAACCGGGACGTTGCTCCCTACGAGCAGTACGTC.